These 30 T cell receptor beta chains share one sample of origin, sequenced in a study of blood T cells in healthy people across ages (dated by TCRdb to the mid-2010s). Libraries were made using 5' RACE. Sequenced using an Illumina HiSeq 2500. A second PCR of about 7 to 12 cycles was performed with a sample-barcoded 5' primer and a J-beta primer mix. Through fastp at Q25 and MiXCR, TCRdb rebuilt clones from the public reads, retaining in-frame beta chains. Each entry merges the rows of one CDR3 protein and shows their most common DNA and genes. Here the sample has 910,000 or so distinct CDR3 sequences; about 53% occur a single time. Of the sample, around a fifth falls within the top ten clones. The sequenced material came from blood. These receptor sequences come from a woman in her sixties in good health.

The J gene is TRBJ1-1, the V gene TRBV4-1; tentatively, D is TRBD1 (5 bases). Germline V gene data show CDR1 as MGHRA and CDR2 as YSYEKL. There are 16 residues in the CDR3. Trimming removed 4 bases from V and 1 base from J, with 16 bases in between. As DNA, the CDR3 is TGCGCCAGCAGCCCGACGACCGGCAGGGCGAACACTGAAGCTTTCTTT. As protein: CASSPTTGRANTEAFF.

With respect to this clonotype: Its ends do not fully match the called genes, so a read error is possible. The chain joins TRBV7-9 to TRBJ2-5; D not resolved. The germline V gene has CDR1 SEHNR and CDR2 FQNEAQ (reference sequence). The CDR3 runs 15 residues. CDR3 region: CAGSLIKGWQETQYF. The CDR3, as DNA: TGTGCCGGCAGCTTAATAAAGGGTTGGCAAGAGACCCAGTACTTC.

The J gene is TRBJ2-5, the V gene TRBV20-1; 14 nucleotides line up with TRBD2. Losses at the gene ends were 4 bases for V and 4 bases for J; bases not matched to a gene: 2. This CDR3 contains 14 residues. Germline V gene data show CDR1 as DFQATT and CDR2 as SNEGSKA (reference sequence). The CDR3 DNA sequence: TGCAGTGCTAAGGGACTAGCGGGAGTAGAGACCCAGTACTTC. Protein sequence: CSAKGLAGVETQYF.

This clonotype was seen only a few times. The chain has TRBV28 and TRBJ2-4; D might be TRBD1 (7 bases). The CDR3 runs 13 residues. Per the germline V gene, CDR1 is MDHEN and CDR2 is SYDVKM. The V end lost 5 bases, the J end lost 6 bases, and 11 bases lay between the germline ends. CDR3 region: CASSRQGGNIQYF. CDR3 nucleotide sequence: TGTGCCAGCAGTAGACAGGGAGGAAACATTCAGTACTTC.

This clonotype was seen a few times. The CDR3 protein is CASSLALGSGTDTQYF. DNA of the CDR3: TGTGCCAGCAGTTTAGCGCTCGGTAGCGGCACAGATACGCAGTATTTT. The chain recombines TRBV12-3 or TRBV12-4 with TRBJ2-3, with a weak D call TRBD2 (5 bases). The CDR3 contains 16 residues. Trimming stripped 0 bases from V and 1 base from J, with 11 bases between.

J is TRBJ1-2 and V is TRBV29-1, with 8 bases identical to TRBD1. The germline V gene has CDR1 SQVTM and CDR2 ANQGSEA. The CDR3 runs to 15 residues. V lost 3 bases and J lost 2; bases outside the gene matches: 8. Here the CDR3 reads CSVDPRGDRNYGYTF. The DNA of the CDR3 is TGCAGCGTTGACCCCAGAGGGGACAGGAACTATGGCTACACCTTC.

This clonotype was counted a few times. The genes are TRBV20-1 and TRBJ2-7; D unresolved. Germline-derived CDR1 and CDR2 are DFQATT and SNEGSKA (reference sequence). V lost 3 bases, J lost 2 bases, and 11 bases lay in between. The CDR3 has 13 amino acids. DNA for the CDR3: TGCAGTGCTAGTGTGGGGTGGGCCTACGAGCAGTACTTC. Translating it yields CSASVGWAYEQYF.

The chain has TRBV20-1 and TRBJ1-5; 10 bases are shared with TRBD1. This CDR3 has 19 residues. The ends lost 2 bases at V and 2 bases at J; junction bases unmatched: 15. The V gene's germline CDR1 is DFQATT and CDR2 SNEGSKA (reference sequence). The CDR3 sequence is CSARLPGQGPNWGNQPQHF. CDR3 in DNA: TGCAGTGCTAGACTCCCGGGACAGGGGCCAAATTGGGGCAATCAGCCCCAGCATTTT.

This clonotype occurred a few times. V gene TRBV29-1 combines with J gene TRBJ2-1; 11 positions match TRBD2. The germline CDR1 and CDR2 sequences are SQVTM and ANQGSEA. V dropped 7 bases and J dropped 7; count of bases not matched to a gene: 12. The CDR3 has 15 residues. The CDR3 is CSAGLLAGARNEQFF. The CDR3 region has the DNA TGCAGCGCTGGACTACTAGCGGGAGCCCGGAATGAGCAGTTCTTC.

This chain links TRBV3-1 with TRBJ2-1; 11 bases fit TRBD2. From germline, CDR1 is LGHDT and CDR2 YNNKEL (reference sequence). Germline trimming cut 4 bases from V and 0 bases from J; bases unmatched to any gene: 5. This CDR3 has 17 residues. CDR3 residues: CASSPPLAGGSYNEQFF. CDR3 in DNA: TGTGCCAGCAGCCCCCCTCTAGCGGGGGGCTCCTACAATGAGCAGTTCTTC.

J is TRBJ1-6 and V is TRBV4-3; D is possibly TRBD1 (5 bases). This CDR3 is built from 18 residues. Germline CDR1 reads LGHNA; CDR2 reads YSLEER. V was trimmed by 0 bases and J by 4 bases, leaving 16 bases between them. The CDR3 coding sequence is TGCGCCAGCAGCCAAGAGAGGACCGGGACCGAGTATAATTCACCCCTCCACTTT. Translation: CASSQERTGTEYNSPLHF.

The chain is built from TRBV5-5 and TRBJ1-3; D is undetermined. CDR1 and CDR2 (germline): SGHKS, YYEKEE (reference sequence). The V and J ends lost 0 bases and 4 bases respectively, with 11 bases between them. This CDR3 region has 15 residues. The CDR3 here is CASSLGARTGNTIYF. For the CDR3, the DNA is TGTGCCAGCAGCTTGGGGGCGAGGACCGGAAACACCATATATTTT.

The chain carries TRBV5-1 and TRBJ2-1; 9 nucleotides match TRBD1. This CDR3 spans 16 amino acids. Unmatched junction bases numbered 7, after V lost 2 bases and J lost 4 bases. CDR1 and CDR2 from the germline V gene are SGHRS and YFSETQ. The DNA of the CDR3 is TGCGCCAGCAGCTTTACGACAGGGGGGTTGTACAATGAGCAGTTCTTC. It yields the protein CASSFTTGGLYNEQFF.

This clonotype was detected ten times or more. This rearrangement joins TRBV4-3 to TRBJ2-4, with 10 nucleotides matching TRBD2. CDR1 is LGHNA and CDR2 is YSLEER in the germline V gene. V shed 0 bases and J 3 bases; nucleotides not matched to a gene: 11. This CDR3 has 19 amino acids. The CDR3 is CASSQDTPRAGGFKNIQYF. The CDR3, as DNA: TGCGCCAGCAGCCAAGATACCCCGCGAGCGGGAGGGTTCAAAAACATTCAGTACTTC.

The chain links TRBV14 to TRBJ1-1; 7 nucleotides match TRBD1. Per germline, CDR1 SGHDN and CDR2 FVKESK. The CDR3 contains 14 residues. V lost 1 base and J lost 7; bases outside the gene matches: 6. CDR3 residues: CASSQVQGIGEAFF. The CDR3 region has the DNA TGTGCCAGCAGCCAAGTACAGGGGATAGGTGAAGCTTTCTTT. Supplemented by reference TRBV14 and TRBJ1-1, the full variable domain reads EAGVTQFPSHSVIEKGQTVTLRCDPISGHDNLYWYRRVMGKEIKFLLHFVKESKQDESGMPNNRFLAERTGGTYSTLKVQPAELEDSGVYFCASSQVQGIGEAFFGQGTRLTVV.

This clonotype was detected only a few times. The CDR3 loop is CASSPTSGTADTQYF. For the CDR3, the DNA is TGTGCCAGCAGCCCGACTAGCGGGACGGCAGATACGCAGTATTTT. The chain couples TRBV6-6 to TRBJ2-3; 11 bases line up with TRBD2. The CDR3 has 15 residues. J was trimmed by 4 bases and V by 6 bases; bases with no gene match: 6. The germline V gene has CDR1 MNHNY and CDR2 SVGAGI (reference sequence).

This chain joins TRBV6-5 and TRBJ2-7; 7 nucleotides agree with TRBD1. The CDR3 covers 17 residues. V shed 5 bases, J shed 2 bases, and the junction held 15 bases outside the gene matches. The germline CDR1 and CDR2 sequences are MNHEY and SVGAGI. CDR3 amino acids: CASSVPDRESWAYEQYF. CDR3 coding DNA: TGTGCCAGCAGTGTACCCGACAGGGAATCTTGGGCCTACGAGCAGTACTTC.

V gene TRBV29-1 combines with J gene TRBJ2-5, with D unclear. CDR3 length: 12 amino acids. The V end was cut by 4 bases, the J end by 5 bases, with 11 bases between. CDR1 is SQVTM and CDR2 is ANQGSEA in the germline V gene. The CDR3 sequence is CSVVKARETQYF. In nucleotides, the CDR3 is TGCAGCGTTGTTAAGGCAAGGGAGACCCAGTACTTC. The complete variable domain, with remaining parts taken from reference TRBV29-1 and TRBJ2-5, reads SAVISQKPSRDICQRGTSLTIQCQVDSQVTMMFWYRQQPGQSLTLIATANQGSEATYESGFVIDKFPISRPNLTFSTLTVSNMSPEDSSIYLCSVVKARETQYFGPGTRLLVL.

The V and J genes are TRBV3-1 and TRBJ1-3, with D perhaps matching TRBD1 (5 bases). The V end lost 5 bases, the J end lost 4 bases, and 15 bases lay between the germline ends. Germline V gene lookup returns CDR1 LGHDT and CDR2 YNNKEL (reference sequence). The CDR3 length is 15 residues. The DNA of the CDR3 is TGTGCCAGCAGCGGACATCTCTCCTTGGGAAACACCATATATTTT. Protein sequence: CASSGHLSLGNTIYF.

This chain links TRBV12-3 or TRBV12-4 with TRBJ1-1; D perhaps matches TRBD1 (6 bases). Trimming stripped 3 bases from V and 3 bases from J, with 17 bases between. The CDR3 has 16 amino acids. The CDR3 protein is CASSLGAGPLDTEAFF. CDR3 in DNA: TGTGCCAGCAGTTTGGGGGCAGGGCCTTTGGACACTGAAGCTTTCTTT.

As DNA, the CDR3 is TGTGCCAGCAGCGTAGAATGGACAGACGTGACCATGAACACTGAAGCTTTCTTT. This gives the protein CASSVEWTDVTMNTEAFF. The J gene is TRBJ1-1, the V gene TRBV9; possible D gene TRBD1, 6 bases. CDR1 and CDR2 (germline): SGDLS, YYNGEE. The ends were cut back, 0 bases at V and 0 bases at J, with 18 bases in the middle. The CDR3 loop spans 18 amino acids.

The rearrangement joins TRBV7-9 to TRBJ2-2, with D possibly matching TRBD1 (6 bases). The V gene lost 6 bases and the J gene lost 5 bases, with 19 bases spanning the gap. This CDR3 spans 16 amino acids. CDR1 SEHNR and CDR2 FQNEAQ come from the germline V gene (reference sequence). CDR3 sequence reads: CASSAGTPLPTGELFF. Written as DNA, the CDR3 is TGTGCCAGCAGTGCAGGGACACCACTTCCGACCGGGGAGCTGTTTTTT.

This chain links TRBV20-1 with TRBJ2-7; 8 positions agree with TRBD2. The length of the CDR3 is 14 residues. Losses at the gene ends were 3 bases for V and 1 base for J; bases not matched to a gene: 5. The germline gives CDR1 DFQATT, CDR2 SNEGSKA (reference sequence). The CDR3 bases are TGCAGTGCTAGTTCGGGACTAGGTTCCTACGAGCAGTACTTC. It translates to CSASSGLGSYEQYF.

The rearrangement joins TRBV6-1 to TRBJ2-4; TRBD1 agrees at 7 bases. This CDR3 contains 17 residues. Germline CDR1 and CDR2: MNHNS and SASEGT. V lost 6 bases, J lost 2 bases, and 13 bases stayed unmatched. CDR3 protein: CASRVPGQVITKNIQYF. The CDR3 nucleotides are TGTGCCAGCAGGGTCCCCGGACAGGTGATAACCAAAAACATTCAGTACTTC.

This chain uses TRBV20-1 with TRBJ1-4, with 7 bases lining up with TRBD1. The junction had 5 bases not matched to a gene; V was cut back by 4 bases and J by 0 bases. CDR1 is DFQATT and CDR2 is SNEGSKA in the germline V gene (reference sequence). The CDR3 loop spans 15 amino acids. Here the CDR3 reads CSANLGTATNEKLFF. DNA of the CDR3: TGCAGTGCTAACCTGGGGACAGCAACTAATGAAAAACTGTTTTTT.

The V gene is TRBV12-3 or TRBV12-4, the J gene TRBJ1-1; no clear D. Trimming took 0 bases from V and 7 from J, leaving 9 bases between them. This CDR3 has 13 residues. For the CDR3, the DNA is TGTGCCAGCAGTTTAGCGGGATTGGGTGAAGCTTTCTTT. It encodes CASSLAGLGEAFF.

The V call is TRBV20-1, the J call TRBJ2-1, with 14 positions matching TRBD2. The J call is doubtful: the DNA matches TRBJ2-7 better. CDR1 and CDR2 from the germline V gene are DFQATT and SNEGSKA (reference sequence). The CDR3 sequence is 15 residues long. CDR3 sequence: CSARDGTSGSWEQYF. The CDR3 bases are TGCAGTGCTAGAGATGGGACTAGCGGGAGTTGGGAGCAGTACTTC.

The genes are TRBV5-1 and TRBJ2-5; 7 positions agree with TRBD2. Germline CDR1 SGHRS, CDR2 YFSETQ. V shed 4 bases, J shed 2 bases, and the junction held 11 bases outside the gene matches. The CDR3 has 16 amino acids. The CDR3 region has the DNA TGCGCCAGCAGCCTGGGAGGGAGAACACAACAAGAGACCCAGTACTTC. Residues: CASSLGGRTQQETQYF.

CDR3 nucleotides: TGTGCCAGCAGACGTTCCAGGGGGTCGTACACAGATACGCAGTATTTT. Translated: CASRRSRGSYTDTQYF. The V gene is TRBV3-1, the J gene TRBJ2-3; 7 nucleotides line up with TRBD1. The V segment lost 6 bases and the J segment 2 bases; nucleotides outside the gene matches: 11. This CDR3 has 16 residues. Germline CDR1 reads LGHDT; CDR2 reads YNNKEL (reference sequence).

The chain links TRBV6-5 to TRBJ2-4; 10 bases agree with TRBD1. This CDR3 spans 14 amino acids. Germline CDR1 and CDR2: MNHEY and SVGAGI. Unmatched junction bases numbered 11, after V lost 6 bases and J lost 12 bases. In DNA, the CDR3 is TGTGCCAGCAGCCTTTATCGGGACAGGGGATCTCAGTACTTC. Amino acids: CASSLYRDRGSQYF.